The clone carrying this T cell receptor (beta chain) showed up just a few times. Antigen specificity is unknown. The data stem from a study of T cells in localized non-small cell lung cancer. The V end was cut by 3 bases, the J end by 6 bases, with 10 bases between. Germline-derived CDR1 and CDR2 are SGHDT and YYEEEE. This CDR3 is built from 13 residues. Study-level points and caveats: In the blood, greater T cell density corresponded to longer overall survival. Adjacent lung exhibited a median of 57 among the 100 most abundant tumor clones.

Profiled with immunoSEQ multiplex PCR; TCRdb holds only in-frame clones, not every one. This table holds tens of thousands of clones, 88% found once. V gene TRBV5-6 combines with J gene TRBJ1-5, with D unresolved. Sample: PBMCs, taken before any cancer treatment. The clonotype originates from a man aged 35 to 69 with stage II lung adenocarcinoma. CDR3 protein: CASSSRRAQPQHF. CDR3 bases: TGTGCCAGCAGCTCCCGGCGGGCTCAGCCCCAGCATTTT.